These T cell receptor beta chains were read from a single sample in a study of tumor-infiltrating lymphocytes in primary liver carcinoma. TCRdb re-analysed the multiplex PCR reads in MiXCR, keeping a single row per CDR3 protein. The table includes 300,000 to 400,000 distinct CDR3 sequences, about two thirds detected once. Sample: peripheral blood. These receptors all stem from a man between 40 and 49 years old with primary liver carcinoma and hepatitis B virus infection. The CDR3 runs from the conserved cysteine through the conserved F or W. A D gene is named only where the DNA matches it firmly. Only part of the rows carry a size: once, few, many, or a class if the clone is expanded.

clone_size	d_call	j_call	v_call	cdr3_nt	cdr3_aa
-	-	TRBJ1-5	TRBV12-3/TRBV12-4	TGTGCCAGCAGTTTAAGCATGGGCAATCACCCCCAGCATTTT	CASSLSMGNHPQHF
-	-	TRBJ2-1	TRBV11-2	TGTGCCAGCAGCGCCGGTACTACCGGGAATAGGGATGAGCAGTTCTTC	CASSAGTTGNRDEQFF
-	TRBD1	TRBJ2-3	TRBV7-3	TGTGCCAGCACCCAAAGACAGGGGGATATCGGTACGCAGTATTTT	CASTQRQGDIGTQYF
few	TRBD2	TRBJ2-3	TRBV14	TGTGCCAGCCCTAACTTACTAGCGGAGGGGGGGGATACGCAGTATTTT	CASPNLLAEGGDTQYF
-	-	TRBJ2-5	TRBV25-1	TGTGCCAGCAGTGAACGACAAATCGGGGAGACCCAGTACTTC	CASSERQIGETQYF
-	-	TRBJ2-3	TRBV5-5	TGTGCCAGCAGCTTGAGGACGGACCGCACAGATACGCAGTATTTT	CASSLRTDRTDTQYF
-	-	TRBJ1-5	TRBV5-5	TGTGCCAGCAGCTGGAGGTTAAATCAGCCCCAGCGTTTT	CASSWRLNQPQRF
-	-	TRBJ1-6	TRBV4-2	TGTGCCTGCAACCAAGATGACAGGTCTTCACCCCTCCACTTT	CACNQDDRSSPLHF
once	-	TRBJ2-7	TRBV6-1	TGTGCCAGCAGTGAGCGGAACTTCGACTACGAGCAGTACTTC	CASSERNFDYEQYF
many	-	TRBJ1-1	TRBV6-2/TRBV6-3	TGTGCCAGCAGTTTCCACCCGACTGAAGCTTTCTTT	CASSFHPTEAFF
-	-	TRBJ1-1	TRBV11-2	TGTGCCAGCAGCTCCTCGGGGCAGGGAAGGGTGAACACTGAAGCTTTCTTT	CASSSSGQGRVNTEAFF
-	-	TRBJ1-3	TRBV6-2/TRBV6-3	TGTGCCAGCAGTTACATGGACGGTCGCTCTGGATACACCATATATTTT	CASSYMDGRSGYTIYF
many	TRBD2	TRBJ2-1	TRBV12-3/TRBV12-4	TGTGCCAGCAGTCCAGCCGGGACTAGCGGGATCGAGGAGCAGTTCTTC	CASSPAGTSGIEEQFF
-	TRBD1	TRBJ1-2	TRBV6-6	TGTGCGAGCAGTTACTCCGCAGGGGGGGACTATGGCTACACCTTC	CASSYSAGGDYGYTF
-	-	TRBJ2-3	TRBV27	TGTGCCAGCAGTACCCCCAGTACGGCAGATACGCAGTATTTT	CASSTPSTADTQYF
-	-	TRBJ2-7	TRBV11-2	TGTGCCAGCAGCCCCCGTGTGCCGGGGCTCAGCGAGCAGTACTTC	CASSPRVPGLSEQYF
many	-	TRBJ2-3	TRBV11-2	TGTGCCAGCAGCCTAAACAGGGCCGGGTCAGATACGCAGTATTTT	CASSLNRAGSDTQYF
-	-	TRBJ2-2	TRBV11-2	TGTGCCAGCTGCTCCGGACGGTGCACCGGGGACCTGTTTTTT	CASCSGRCTGDLFF
once	TRBD2	TRBJ2-5	TRBV12-3/TRBV12-4	TGTGTCAGCAGTTATAGTCTGGGGTCAGAATTTCTAGCGGGAGACGTAATAGAGACCCAGTACTTC	CVSSYSLGSEFLAGDVIETQYF
few	TRBD2	TRBJ2-7	TRBV23-1	TGCGCCAGCAGTCATTCCGGACTAGCGAGCTCCTACGAGCAGTACTTC	CASSHSGLASSYEQYF
many	TRBD2	TRBJ2-1	TRBV6-1	TGTGCCAGCAGTGGCGGGACTATTGACAATGAGCAGTTCTTC	CASSGGTIDNEQFF
-	-	TRBJ2-5	TRBV4-2	TGTGCCATCAGCCAAGAGCACCAAGAGACCCAGTACTTC	CAISQEHQETQYF
-	-	TRBJ2-3	TRBV10-3	TGTGCCATCAGTAAGGACGAAGTCACAGATATGCAGTATTTT	CAISKDEVTDMQYF
-	-	TRBJ1-2	TRBV11-2	TGTGCAAGCACCCGGGACCTTCAAATTTATGGCTACACCTTC	CASTRDLQIYGYTF
-	-	TRBJ1-1	TRBV5-1	TGCGCCAGCAGCTTGATGGGGGGCCTTATGAACACTGAAGCTTTCTTT	CASSLMGGLMNTEAFF
-	-	TRBJ2-3	TRBV11-3	TGTGCCAGCAGCTTAGATTCGAATATGGGAACAGATAAGCAGTATTTT	CASSLDSNMGTDKQYF
few	-	TRBJ2-5	TRBV7-9	TGTGCCAGCAGCTTGGGGGATTATAATTGGGAGACCCAGTACTTC	CASSLGDYNWETQYF
many	-	TRBJ2-7	TRBV11-2	TGTGCCAGCAGCTTAACCCGAGTAGGCGAGCAGTACTTC	CASSLTRVGEQYF
-	-	TRBJ1-2	TRBV25-1	TGTGCCAGCGGCGACAGCCCAGTCGGGGGCTACACCTTC	CASGDSPVGGYTF
-	-	TRBJ2-6	TRBV11-2	TGTGCTAGCAGTCCGCAGGGATATGGGGCCAACGTCCTGACTTTC	CASSPQGYGANVLTF
-	-	TRBJ2-1	TRBV28	TGTGCCAGCGGTTCTTCGTCGGGGTTGAATGAGCAGTTCTTC	CASGSSSGLNEQFF
-	TRBD2	TRBJ2-7	TRBV6-5	TGTGCCAGCAGCCGCGGACTAGCGGGACCCTACGAGCAGTACTTC	CASSRGLAGPYEQYF
many	-	TRBJ2-5	TRBV14	TGTGCCAGCAGCGACAGCCGTTCACAGGGCGGGGAGACCCAGTACTTC	CASSDSRSQGGETQYF
-	-	TRBJ2-5	TRBV11-2	TGTGCCAACAGCTTAGAGTCAGAGACCCAATACTTC	CANSLESETQYF
-	TRBD2	TRBJ2-1	TRBV6-2/TRBV6-3	TGTGCCAGCAGTTACTCGTTAGCGGGTGAGAGCTCCTACAATGACCAGTTCTTC	CASSYSLAGESSYNDQFF
once	-	TRBJ2-7	TRBV11-2	TGTGTCAGCAGCTATGGACTTTACTACGAGCAGCACTTC	CVSSYGLYYEQHF
many	TRBD2	TRBJ2-3	TRBV11-2	TGTGCCAGCAGCCTACCGACTAGCGGGGCGAGCACAGATACGCAGTATTTT	CASSLPTSGASTDTQYF
-	TRBD2	TRBJ2-1	TRBV11-2	TGTTCCAGCAGCTTAGTTTCAGGGGTAGCGGGGGGCTCCTACAATGAGCAGTTCTTC	CSSSLVSGVAGGSYNEQFF
-	TRBD1	TRBJ2-7	TRBV29-1	TGCAGCGTCAGGGGACAGTCCAGCTTCTACGAGCAGTACTTC	CSVRGQSSFYEQYF
-	-	TRBJ1-5	TRBV4-1	TGTGCCAGCAACACGGACCGCGCGGGGCCCCAGCATTTT	CASNTDRAGPQHF
-	-	TRBJ2-7	TRBV4-3	TGCGCCAACAGCCAGATGTCAGGGACCTACGAGCAGTACTTC	CANSQMSGTYEQYF
-	-	TRBJ2-7	TRBV6-1	TGTGCCAGCACTGAAATGGGGCTGGGCTTCTACGAGCAGTACTTC	CASTEMGLGFYEQYF
many	-	TRBJ2-2	TRBV29-1	TGCAGCGTTGTTTTGGCGTCTAGTTGGGGCACCGGGGAGCTGTTTTTT	CSVVLASSWGTGELFF
-	-	TRBJ2-2	TRBV11-2	TGTGCCAGCAGTCGCTGGGGGGATGAAAACACCGGGGAGCTGTTTTTT	CASSRWGDENTGELFF
-	-	TRBJ2-7	TRBV29-1	TGCAGCGTTGGGACAGACGAGCAGTATTTC	CSVGTDEQYF
-	-	TRBJ2-2	TRBV4-1	TGCGCCAGCAGCCAGGAAAGATGGCGAGGGGAGGTCACCGGGGAGCTGTTTTTT	CASSQERWRGEVTGELFF
-	-	TRBJ1-4	TRBV30	TGTGCCTGGAGTTGGCAGGGTGGAGAAAAACTGTTTTTT	CAWSWQGGEKLFF
-	-	TRBJ2-1	TRBV11-2	TGTGCCAGCAGCACGCAGGAGTACGGTGAGCAGATCTTC	CASSTQEYGEQIF
-	TRBD1	TRBJ2-2	TRBV7-8	TGTGTCAGCAGCTTAGCCCGGACAGGATATACCGGGGAGCTGTTTTTT	CVSSLARTGYTGELFF
-	-	TRBJ2-5	TRBV11-2	TGTGCCATCAGCTATAACAGGGTGGAAGAGACCCAATACTTC	CAISYNRVEETQYF
-	TRBD1	TRBJ2-3	TRBV20-1	TGCAGTGGACTGACAGGGGAGAAATCAGATACGCAGTATTTT	CSGLTGEKSDTQYF
-	TRBD1	TRBJ2-7	TRBV11-2	TGTGCCAGCAACCAACAGGGGGGATTGTACGAGCAGCACTTC	CASNQQGGLYEQHF
-	TRBD1	TRBJ2-7	TRBV7-9	TGTACCAGCAGCTCGAGGACAGGGGACTCCTACGAGCAGTACTTC	CTSSSRTGDSYEQYF
-	-	TRBJ2-3	TRBV12-3/TRBV12-4	TGTACCAGCAGGCCGGGACTGGGGATAGATACGCAGTATTTT	CTSRPGLGIDTQYF
few	TRBD2	TRBJ2-1	TRBV5-1	TGCGCCAGCAGCTTGGTTGGGACTAGCCTAAGCTCCTACAATGAGCAGTTCTTC	CASSLVGTSLSSYNEQFF